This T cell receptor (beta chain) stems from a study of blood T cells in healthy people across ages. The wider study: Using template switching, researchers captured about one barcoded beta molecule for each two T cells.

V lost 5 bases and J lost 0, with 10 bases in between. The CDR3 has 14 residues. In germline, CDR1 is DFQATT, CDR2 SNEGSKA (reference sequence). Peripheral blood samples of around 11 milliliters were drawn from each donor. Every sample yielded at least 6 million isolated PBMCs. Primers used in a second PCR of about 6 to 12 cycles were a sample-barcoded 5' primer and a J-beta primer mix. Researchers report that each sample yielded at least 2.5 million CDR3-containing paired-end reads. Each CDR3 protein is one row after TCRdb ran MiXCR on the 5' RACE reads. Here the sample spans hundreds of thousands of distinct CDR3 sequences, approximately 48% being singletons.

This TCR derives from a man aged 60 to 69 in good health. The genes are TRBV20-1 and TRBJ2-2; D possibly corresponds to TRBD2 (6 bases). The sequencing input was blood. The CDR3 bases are TGCAGTGCTTTAGCGGCCTCGAACACCGGGGAGCTGTTTTTT. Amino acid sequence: CSALAASNTGELFF.